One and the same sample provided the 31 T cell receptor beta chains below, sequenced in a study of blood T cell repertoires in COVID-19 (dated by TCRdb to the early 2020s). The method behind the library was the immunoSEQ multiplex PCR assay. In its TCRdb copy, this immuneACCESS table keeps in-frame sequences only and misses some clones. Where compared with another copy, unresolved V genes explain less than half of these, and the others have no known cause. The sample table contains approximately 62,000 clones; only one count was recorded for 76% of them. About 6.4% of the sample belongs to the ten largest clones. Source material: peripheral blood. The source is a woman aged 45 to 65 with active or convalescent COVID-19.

CDR3 DNA: TGTGCCAGCAGCGGAAGGATTAGCGGGAGAGTTGGCACAGATACGCAGTATTTT. Its protein product is CASSGRISGRVGTDTQYF. This chain uses TRBV21-1 with TRBJ2-3; TRBD2, the D gene given by the table, was not confirmed from the DNA. TRBV21-1 is annotated as a pseudogene. The length of the CDR3 is 18 residues.

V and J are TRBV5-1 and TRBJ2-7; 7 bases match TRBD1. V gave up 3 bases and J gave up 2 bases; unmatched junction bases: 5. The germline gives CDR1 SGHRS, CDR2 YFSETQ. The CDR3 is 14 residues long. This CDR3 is CASSSYTGAYEQYF. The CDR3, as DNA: TGCGCCAGCAGCTCCTACACAGGGGCCTACGAGCAGTACTTC.

CDR3 nucleotide sequence: TGTGCCAGCAGCTTAGGTCTCCTAGCGGGAGGAGAGACCCAGTACTTC. It yields the protein CASSLGLLAGGETQYF. This sequence joins TRBV11-3 and TRBJ2-5; 11 nucleotides match TRBD2. Germline CDR1 and CDR2: SGHNT and YENEEA. The CDR3 has 16 amino acids. The junction had 5 bases not matched to a gene; V was cut back by 1 base and J by 4 bases.

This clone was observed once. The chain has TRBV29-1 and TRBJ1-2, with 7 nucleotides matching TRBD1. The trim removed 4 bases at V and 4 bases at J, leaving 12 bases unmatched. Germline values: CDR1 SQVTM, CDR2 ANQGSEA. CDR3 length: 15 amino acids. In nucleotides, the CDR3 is TGCAGCGTTGTGTCCCGGGACAGAAAGGTCTATGGCTACACCTTC. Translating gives CSVVSRDRKVYGYTF. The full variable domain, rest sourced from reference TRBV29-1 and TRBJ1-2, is SAVISQKPSRDICQRGTSLTIQCQVDSQVTMMFWYRQQPGQSLTLIATANQGSEATYESGFVIDKFPISRPNLTFSTLTVSNMSPEDSSIYLCSVVSRDRKVYGYTFGSGTRLTVV.

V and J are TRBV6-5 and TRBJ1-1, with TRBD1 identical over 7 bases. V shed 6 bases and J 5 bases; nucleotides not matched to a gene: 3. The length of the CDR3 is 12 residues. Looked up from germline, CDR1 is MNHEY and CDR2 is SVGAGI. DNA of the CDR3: TGTGCCAGCAGCCGGACAGGTACTGAAGCTTTCTTT. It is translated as CASSRTGTEAFF.

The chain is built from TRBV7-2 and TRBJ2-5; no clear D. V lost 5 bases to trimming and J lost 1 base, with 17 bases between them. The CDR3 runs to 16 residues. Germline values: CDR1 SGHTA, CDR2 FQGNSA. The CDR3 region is CASSPPGLPSQETQYF. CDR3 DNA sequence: TGTGCCAGCAGCCCCCCCGGTTTGCCTTCCCAAGAGACCCAGTACTTC.

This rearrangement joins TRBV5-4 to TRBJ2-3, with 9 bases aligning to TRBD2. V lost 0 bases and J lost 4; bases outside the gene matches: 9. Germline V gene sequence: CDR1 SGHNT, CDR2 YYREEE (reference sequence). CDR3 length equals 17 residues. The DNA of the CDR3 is TGTGCCAGCAGCTTGGCTAGCGGGATAGGCCGTCCAGATACGCAGTATTTT. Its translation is CASSLASGIGRPDTQYF.

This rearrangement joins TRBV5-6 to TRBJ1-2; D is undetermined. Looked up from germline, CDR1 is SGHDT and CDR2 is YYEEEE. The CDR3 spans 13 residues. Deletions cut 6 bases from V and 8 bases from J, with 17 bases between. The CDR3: CASTDTAYGGYTF. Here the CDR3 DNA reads TGTGCCAGCACCGACACAGCCTATGGCGGCTACACCTTC. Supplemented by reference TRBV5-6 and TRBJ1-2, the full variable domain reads DAGVTQSPTHLIKTRGQQVTLRCSPKSGHDTVSWYQQALGQGPQFIFQYYEEEERQRGNFPDRFSGHQFPNYSSELNVNALLLGDSALYLCASTDTAYGGYTFGSGTRLTVV.

The CDR3 DNA follows: TGTGCCAGCAGTCATCAGCAGCCAGGCCAGCCCCAGCATTTT. Protein sequence: CASSHQQPGQPQHF. This sequence joins TRBV6-2 or TRBV6-3 and TRBJ1-5; no definite D call. Germline V gene sequence: CDR1 MNHEY, CDR2 SVGEGT. Trimming cost V 5 bases and J 7 bases, with 15 bases left between them. The CDR3 is 14 amino acids.

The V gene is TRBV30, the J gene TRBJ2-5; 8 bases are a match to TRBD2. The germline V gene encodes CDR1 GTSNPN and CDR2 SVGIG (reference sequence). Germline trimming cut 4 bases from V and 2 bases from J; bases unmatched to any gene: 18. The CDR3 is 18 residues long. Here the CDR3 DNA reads TGTGCCTGGATCCGGGGGGGCGACTCTTCCTGGGTACAAGAGACCCAGTACTTC. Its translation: CAWIRGGDSSWVQETQYF.

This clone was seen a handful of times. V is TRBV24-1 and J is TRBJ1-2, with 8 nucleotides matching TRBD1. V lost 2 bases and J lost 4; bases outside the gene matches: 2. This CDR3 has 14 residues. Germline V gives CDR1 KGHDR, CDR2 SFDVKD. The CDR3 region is CATSDSGQGYGYTF. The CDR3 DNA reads TGTGCCACCAGTGATTCCGGACAGGGCTATGGCTACACCTTC.

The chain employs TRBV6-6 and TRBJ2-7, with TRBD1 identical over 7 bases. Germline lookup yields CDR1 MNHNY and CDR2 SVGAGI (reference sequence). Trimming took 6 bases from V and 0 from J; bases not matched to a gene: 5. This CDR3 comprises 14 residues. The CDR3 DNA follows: TGTGCCAGCAGCGGACAGGATAGCTCCTACGAGCAGTACTTC. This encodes CASSGQDSSYEQYF.

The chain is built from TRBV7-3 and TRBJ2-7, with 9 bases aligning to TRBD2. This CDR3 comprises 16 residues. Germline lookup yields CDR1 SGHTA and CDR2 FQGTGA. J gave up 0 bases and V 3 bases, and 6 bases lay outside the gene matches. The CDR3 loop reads CASSLRTSDRSYEQYF. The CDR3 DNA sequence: TGTGCCAGCAGCTTGCGGACTAGCGACCGCTCCTACGAGCAGTACTTC.

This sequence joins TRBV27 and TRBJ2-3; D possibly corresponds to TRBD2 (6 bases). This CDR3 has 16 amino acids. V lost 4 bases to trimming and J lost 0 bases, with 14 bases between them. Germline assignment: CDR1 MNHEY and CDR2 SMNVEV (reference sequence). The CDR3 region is CASSSTGTYSTDTQYF. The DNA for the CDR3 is TGTGCCAGCAGTTCGACCGGGACTTACAGCACAGATACGCAGTATTTT.

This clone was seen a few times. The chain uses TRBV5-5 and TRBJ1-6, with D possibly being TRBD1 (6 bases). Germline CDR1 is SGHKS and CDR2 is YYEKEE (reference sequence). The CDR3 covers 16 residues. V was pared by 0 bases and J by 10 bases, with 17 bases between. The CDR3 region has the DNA TGTGCCAGCAGCTTGGATCTACCCAGGGGAGAATCACCCCTCCACTTT. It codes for CASSLDLPRGESPLHF.

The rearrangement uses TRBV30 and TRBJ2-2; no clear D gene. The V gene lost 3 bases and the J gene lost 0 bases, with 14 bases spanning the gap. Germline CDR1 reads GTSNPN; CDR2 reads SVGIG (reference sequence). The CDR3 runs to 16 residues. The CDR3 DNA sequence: TGTGCCTGGAGGTCAGGAAAAATAGCGAACACCGGGGAGCTGTTTTTT. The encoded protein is CAWRSGKIANTGELFF. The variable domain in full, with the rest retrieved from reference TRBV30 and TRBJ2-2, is SQTIHQWPATLVQPVGSPLSLECTVEGTSNPNLYWYRQAAGRGLQLLFYSVGIGQISSEVPQNLSASRPQDRQFILSSKKLLLSDSGFYLCAWRSGKIANTGELFFGEGSRLTVL.

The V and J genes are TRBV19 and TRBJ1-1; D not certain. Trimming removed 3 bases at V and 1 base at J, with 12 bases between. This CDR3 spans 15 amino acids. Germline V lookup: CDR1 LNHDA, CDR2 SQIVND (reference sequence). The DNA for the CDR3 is TGTGCCAGTAGTATTGAGCACAGACCGAACACTGAAGCTTTCTTT. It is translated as CASSIEHRPNTEAFF. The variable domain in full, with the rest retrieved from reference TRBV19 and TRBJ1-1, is DGGITQSPKYLFRKEGQNVTLSCEQNLNHDAMYWYRQDPGQGLRLIYYSQIVNDFQKGDIAEGYSVSREKKESFPLTVTSAQKNPTAFYLCASSIEHRPNTEAFFGQGTRLTVV.

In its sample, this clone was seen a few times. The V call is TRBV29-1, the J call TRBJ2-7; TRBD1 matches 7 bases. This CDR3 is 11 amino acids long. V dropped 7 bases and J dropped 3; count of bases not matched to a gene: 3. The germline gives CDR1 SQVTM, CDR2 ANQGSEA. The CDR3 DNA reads TGCAGCGCACGGACAGGCTACGAGCAGTACTTC. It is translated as CSARTGYEQYF.

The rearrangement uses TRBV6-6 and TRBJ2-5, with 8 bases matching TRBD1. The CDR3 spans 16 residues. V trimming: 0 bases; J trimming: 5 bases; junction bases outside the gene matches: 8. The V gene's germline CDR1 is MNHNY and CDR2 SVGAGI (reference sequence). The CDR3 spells CASSYSSAGGIETQYF. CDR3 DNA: TGTGCCAGCAGTTACTCGTCAGCAGGGGGCATCGAGACCCAGTACTTC.

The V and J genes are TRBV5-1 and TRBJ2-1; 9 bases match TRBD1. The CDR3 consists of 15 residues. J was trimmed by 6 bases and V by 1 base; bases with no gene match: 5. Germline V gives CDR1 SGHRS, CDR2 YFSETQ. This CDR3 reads CASSLQGQGPNEQFF. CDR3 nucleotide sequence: TGCGCCAGCAGCTTGCAGGGACAGGGACCCAATGAGCAGTTCTTC.

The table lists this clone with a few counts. The CDR3 here is CASSLGLRTYNEQFF. CDR3 nucleotides: TGTGCCAGCAGCTTGGGACTTCGAACATACAATGAGCAGTTCTTC. The J gene is TRBJ2-1, the V gene TRBV5-5; D unresolved. With 0 bases removed from V and 4 bases from J, the gap between germline ends came to 11 bases. The germline V gene has CDR1 SGHKS and CDR2 YYEKEE (reference sequence). This CDR3 is 15 amino acids long.

CDR3 in DNA: TGTGCCAGCAGTGAAGAGACTAGCGTTCGGGATGAGCAGTTCTTC. Translation gives CASSEETSVRDEQFF. The V call is TRBV6-1, the J call TRBJ2-1; 8 bases are shared with TRBD2. The germline gives CDR1 MNHNS, CDR2 SASEGT. The V and J ends lost 1 base and 8 bases, in that order; junction bases with no gene match: 7. This CDR3 has 15 amino acids.

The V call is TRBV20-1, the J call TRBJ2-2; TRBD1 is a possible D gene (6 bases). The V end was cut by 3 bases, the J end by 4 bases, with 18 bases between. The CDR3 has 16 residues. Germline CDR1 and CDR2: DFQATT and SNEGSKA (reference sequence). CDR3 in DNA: TGCAGTGCTAGTCCCATCAGGGGTCGAAGCACCGGGGAGCTGTTTTTT. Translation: CSASPIRGRSTGELFF.

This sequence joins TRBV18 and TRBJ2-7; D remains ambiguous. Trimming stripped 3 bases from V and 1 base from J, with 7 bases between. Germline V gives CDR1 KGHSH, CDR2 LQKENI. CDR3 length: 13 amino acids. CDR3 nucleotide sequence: TGTGCCAGCTCACCGGGCCCGTCCTACGAGCAGTACTTC. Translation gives CASSPGPSYEQYF.

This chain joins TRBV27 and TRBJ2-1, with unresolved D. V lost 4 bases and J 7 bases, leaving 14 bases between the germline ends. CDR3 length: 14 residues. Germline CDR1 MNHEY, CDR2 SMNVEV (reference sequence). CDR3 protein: CASSYAPPGNEQFF. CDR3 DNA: TGTGCCAGCAGTTACGCACCCCCCGGGAATGAGCAGTTCTTC.

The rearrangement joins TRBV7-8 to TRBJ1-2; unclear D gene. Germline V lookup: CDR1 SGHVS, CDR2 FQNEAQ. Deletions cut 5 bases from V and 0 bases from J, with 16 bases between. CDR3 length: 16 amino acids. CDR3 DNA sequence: TGTGCCAGCAGCCGGGGTGAGGGCCGATCTAACTATGGCTACACCTTC. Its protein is CASSRGEGRSNYGYTF.

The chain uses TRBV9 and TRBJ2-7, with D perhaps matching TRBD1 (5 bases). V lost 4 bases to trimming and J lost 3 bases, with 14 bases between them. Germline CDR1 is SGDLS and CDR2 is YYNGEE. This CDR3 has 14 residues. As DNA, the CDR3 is TGTGCCAGCAGCCCCCGGGCCAGGGTCTACGAGCAGTACTTC. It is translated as CASSPRARVYEQYF.

CDR3 region: CATSDPGGMNEQFF. CDR3 DNA: TGTGCCACCAGTGATCCGGGGGGTATGAATGAGCAGTTCTTC. This rearrangement joins TRBV24-1 to TRBJ2-1; TRBD2 matches at 7 bases. The CDR3 extends over 14 amino acids. Germline V CDR1 and CDR2: KGHDR, SFDVKD. V shed 3 bases and J 7 bases; nucleotides not matched to a gene: 5.

The CDR3 region is CASSPGQGTNSPLHF. CDR3 nucleotides: TGTGCCAGCAGTCCTGGACAGGGGACAAATTCACCCCTCCACTTT. J is TRBJ1-6 and V is TRBV27; the match to TRBD1 covers 9 bases. This CDR3 region has 15 residues. Germline trimming cut 5 bases from V and 7 bases from J; bases unmatched to any gene: 6. Germline V CDR1 and CDR2: MNHEY, SMNVEV (reference sequence).

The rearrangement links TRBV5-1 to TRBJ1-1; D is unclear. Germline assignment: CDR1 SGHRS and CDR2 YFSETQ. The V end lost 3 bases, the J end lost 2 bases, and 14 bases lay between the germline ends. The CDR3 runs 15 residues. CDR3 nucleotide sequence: TGCGCCAGCAGCTCCTTAAGCCCCTTTAACACTGAAGCTTTCTTT. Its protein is CASSSLSPFNTEAFF.

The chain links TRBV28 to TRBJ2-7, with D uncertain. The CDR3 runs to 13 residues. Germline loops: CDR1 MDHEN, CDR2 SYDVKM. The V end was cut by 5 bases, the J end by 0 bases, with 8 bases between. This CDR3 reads CASSGRFSYEQYF. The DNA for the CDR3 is TGTGCCAGCAGTGGCAGGTTCTCCTACGAGCAGTACTTC.